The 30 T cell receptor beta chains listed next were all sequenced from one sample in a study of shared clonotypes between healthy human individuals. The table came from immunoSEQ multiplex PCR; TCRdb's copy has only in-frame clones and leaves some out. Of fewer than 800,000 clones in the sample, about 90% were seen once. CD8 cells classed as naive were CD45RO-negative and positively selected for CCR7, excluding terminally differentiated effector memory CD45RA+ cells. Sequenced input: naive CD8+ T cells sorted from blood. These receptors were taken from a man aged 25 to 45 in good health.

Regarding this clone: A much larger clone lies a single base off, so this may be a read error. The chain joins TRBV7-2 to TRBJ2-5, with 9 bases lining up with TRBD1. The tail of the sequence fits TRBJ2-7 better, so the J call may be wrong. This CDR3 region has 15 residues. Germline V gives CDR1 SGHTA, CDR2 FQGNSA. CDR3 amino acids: CASSSPGQGIYEQYF. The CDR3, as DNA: TGTGCCAGCAGCTCCCCGGGACAGGGCATCTACGAGCAGTACTTC.

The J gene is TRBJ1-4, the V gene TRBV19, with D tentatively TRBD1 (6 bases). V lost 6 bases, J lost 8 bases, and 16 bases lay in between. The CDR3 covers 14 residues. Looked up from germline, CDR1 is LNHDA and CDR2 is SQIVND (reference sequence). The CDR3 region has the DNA TGTGCCAGTAGGACCACAGGGCGAGAGGAAAAACTGTTTTTT. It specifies CASRTTGREEKLFF.

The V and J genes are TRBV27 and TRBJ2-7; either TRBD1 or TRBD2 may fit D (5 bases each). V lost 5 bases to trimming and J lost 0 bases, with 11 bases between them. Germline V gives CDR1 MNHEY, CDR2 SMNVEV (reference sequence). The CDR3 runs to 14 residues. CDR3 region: CASSSRGLSYEQYF. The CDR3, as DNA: TGTGCCAGCAGTAGCCGGGGCCTCTCCTACGAGCAGTACTTC.

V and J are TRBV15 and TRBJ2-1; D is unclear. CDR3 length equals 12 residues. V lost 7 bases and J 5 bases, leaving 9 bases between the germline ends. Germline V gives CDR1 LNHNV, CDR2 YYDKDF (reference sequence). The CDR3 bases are TGTGCCACCACCTCGATTCACAATGAGCAGTTCTTC. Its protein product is CATTSIHNEQFF.

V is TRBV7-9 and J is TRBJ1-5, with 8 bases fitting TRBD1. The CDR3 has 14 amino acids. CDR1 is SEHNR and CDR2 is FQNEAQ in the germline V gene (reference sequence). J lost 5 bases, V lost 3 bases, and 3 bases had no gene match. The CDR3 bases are TGTGCCAGCAGCTTTGGACAGGGCCATCAGCCCCAGCATTTT. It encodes CASSFGQGHQPQHF.

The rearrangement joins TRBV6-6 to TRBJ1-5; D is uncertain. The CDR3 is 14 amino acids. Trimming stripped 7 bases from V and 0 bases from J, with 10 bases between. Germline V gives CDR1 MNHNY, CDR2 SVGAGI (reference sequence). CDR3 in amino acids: CASTLHTSNQPQHF. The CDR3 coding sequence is TGTGCCAGCACCCTCCATACTAGCAATCAGCCCCAGCATTTT.

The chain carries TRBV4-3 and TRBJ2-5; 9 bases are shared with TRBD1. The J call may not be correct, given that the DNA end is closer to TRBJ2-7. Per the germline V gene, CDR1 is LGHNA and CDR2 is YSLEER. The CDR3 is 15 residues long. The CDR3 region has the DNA TGCGCCAGCAGCTACTCAAGACAGGGGGCCTACGAGCAGTACTTC. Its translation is CASSYSRQGAYEQYF.

Written as DNA, the CDR3 is TGTGCCAGCAGTTTACGATCCGCCTGGACTGGGGCCAACGTCCTGACTTTC. It yields the protein CASSLRSAWTGANVLTF. The chain links TRBV27 to TRBJ2-6; D not resolved. The V gene's germline CDR1 is MNHEY and CDR2 SMNVEV (reference sequence). The CDR3 sequence is 17 residues long. Between the trimmed V and J ends, which lost 2 bases and 2 bases, there was a span of 13 bases.

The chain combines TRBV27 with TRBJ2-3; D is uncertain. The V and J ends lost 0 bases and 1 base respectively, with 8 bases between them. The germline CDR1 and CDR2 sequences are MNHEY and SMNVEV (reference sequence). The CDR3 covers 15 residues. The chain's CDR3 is CASSLSKRRTDTQYF. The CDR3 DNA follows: TGTGCCAGCAGTTTATCGAAAAGACGCACAGATACGCAGTATTTT.

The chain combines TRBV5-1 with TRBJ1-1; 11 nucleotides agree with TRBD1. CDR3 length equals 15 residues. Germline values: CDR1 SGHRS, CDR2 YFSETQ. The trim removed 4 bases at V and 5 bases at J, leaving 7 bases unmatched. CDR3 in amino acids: CASSPMDRGLTEAFF. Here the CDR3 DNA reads TGCGCCAGCAGCCCAATGGACAGGGGGCTGACTGAAGCTTTCTTT.

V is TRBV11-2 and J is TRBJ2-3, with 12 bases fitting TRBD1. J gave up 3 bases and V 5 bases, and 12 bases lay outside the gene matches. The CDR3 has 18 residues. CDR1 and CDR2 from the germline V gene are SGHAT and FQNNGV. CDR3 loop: CASSPVGQGALLTDTQYF. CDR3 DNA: TGTGCCAGCAGCCCAGTGGGACAGGGGGCCCTTTTGACAGATACGCAGTATTTT.

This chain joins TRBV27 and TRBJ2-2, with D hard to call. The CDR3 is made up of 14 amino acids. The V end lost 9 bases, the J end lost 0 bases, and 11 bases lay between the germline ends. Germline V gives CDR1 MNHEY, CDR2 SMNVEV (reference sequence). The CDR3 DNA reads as TGTGCCAGTCGGACCGCCACGAACACCGGGGAGCTGTTTTTT. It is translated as CASRTATNTGELFF.

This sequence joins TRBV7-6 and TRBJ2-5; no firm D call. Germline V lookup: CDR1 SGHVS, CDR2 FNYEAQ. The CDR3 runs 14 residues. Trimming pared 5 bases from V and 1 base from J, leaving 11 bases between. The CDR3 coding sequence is TGTGCCAGCAGCAGTGGGTTCGGCCAAGAGACCCAGTACTTC. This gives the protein CASSSGFGQETQYF.

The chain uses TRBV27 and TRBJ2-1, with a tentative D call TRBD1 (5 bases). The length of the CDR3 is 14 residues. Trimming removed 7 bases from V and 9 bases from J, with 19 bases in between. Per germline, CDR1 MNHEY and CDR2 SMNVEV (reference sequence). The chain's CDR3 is CASTHGVRVSEQFF. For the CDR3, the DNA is TGTGCCAGCACCCATGGGGTCAGGGTCAGTGAGCAGTTCTTC.

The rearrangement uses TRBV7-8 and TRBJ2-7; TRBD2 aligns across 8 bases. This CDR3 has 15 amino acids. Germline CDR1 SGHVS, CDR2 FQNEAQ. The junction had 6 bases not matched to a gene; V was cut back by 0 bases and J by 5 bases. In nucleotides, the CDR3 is TGTGCCAGCAGCTTAGCGGAGCGGGAGATCGACGAGCAGTACTTC. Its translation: CASSLAEREIDEQYF.

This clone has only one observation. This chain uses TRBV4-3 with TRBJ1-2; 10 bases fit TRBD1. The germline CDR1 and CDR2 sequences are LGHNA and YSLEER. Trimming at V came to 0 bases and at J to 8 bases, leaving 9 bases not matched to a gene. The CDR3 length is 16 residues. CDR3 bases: TGCGCCAGCAGCCAAGAAGTCCGACAGGGGGCAGAGGGCTACACCTTC. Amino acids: CASSQEVRQGAEGYTF.

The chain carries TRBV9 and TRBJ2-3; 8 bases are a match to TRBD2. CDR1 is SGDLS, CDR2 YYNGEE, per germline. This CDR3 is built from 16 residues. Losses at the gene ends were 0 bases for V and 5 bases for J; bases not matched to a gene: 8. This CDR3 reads CASSVEPGGPRDTQYF. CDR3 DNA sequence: TGTGCCAGCAGCGTAGAGCCGGGAGGGCCGAGAGATACGCAGTATTTT.

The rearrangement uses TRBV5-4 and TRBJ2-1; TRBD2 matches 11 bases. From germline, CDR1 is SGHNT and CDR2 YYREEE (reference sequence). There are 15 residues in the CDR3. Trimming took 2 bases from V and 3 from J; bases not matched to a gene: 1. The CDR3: CASSFGTSGYNEQFF. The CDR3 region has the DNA TGTGCCAGCAGCTTTGGGACTAGCGGCTACAATGAGCAGTTCTTC.

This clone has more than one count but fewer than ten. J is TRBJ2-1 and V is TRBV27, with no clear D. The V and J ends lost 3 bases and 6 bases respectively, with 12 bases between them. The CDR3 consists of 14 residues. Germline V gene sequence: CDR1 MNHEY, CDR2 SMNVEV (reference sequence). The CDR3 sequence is CASSFHPQSNEQFF. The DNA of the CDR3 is TGTGCCAGCAGTTTCCATCCCCAGAGCAATGAGCAGTTCTTC.

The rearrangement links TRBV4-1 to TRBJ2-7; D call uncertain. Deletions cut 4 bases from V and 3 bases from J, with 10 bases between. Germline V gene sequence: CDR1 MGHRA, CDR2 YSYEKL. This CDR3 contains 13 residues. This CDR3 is CASSPSLLYEQYF. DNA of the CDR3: TGCGCCAGCAGCCCTTCCTTACTCTACGAGCAGTACTTC.

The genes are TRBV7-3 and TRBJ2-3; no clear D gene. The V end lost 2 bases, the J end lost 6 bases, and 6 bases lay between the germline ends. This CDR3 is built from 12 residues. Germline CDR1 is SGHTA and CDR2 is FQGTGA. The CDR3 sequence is CASSLGADTQYF. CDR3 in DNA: TGTGCCAGCAGCTTAGGCGCGGATACGCAGTATTTT.

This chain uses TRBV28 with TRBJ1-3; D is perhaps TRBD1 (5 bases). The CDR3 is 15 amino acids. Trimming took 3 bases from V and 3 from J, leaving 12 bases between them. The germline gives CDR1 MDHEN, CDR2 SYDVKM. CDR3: CASSLEGKRGNTIYF. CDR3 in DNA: TGTGCCAGCAGTTTGGAGGGGAAACGTGGAAACACCATATATTTT.

CDR3 residues: CASSPGISTDTQYF. The CDR3 nucleotides are TGTGCCAGCTCCCCGGGAATTAGCACAGATACGCAGTATTTT. The chain joins TRBV27 to TRBJ2-3; TRBD2 might be the D (5 bases). V shed 8 bases and J shed 0 bases, with 12 bases lying between them. Germline CDR1 reads MNHEY; CDR2 reads SMNVEV (reference sequence). CDR3 size: 14 residues.

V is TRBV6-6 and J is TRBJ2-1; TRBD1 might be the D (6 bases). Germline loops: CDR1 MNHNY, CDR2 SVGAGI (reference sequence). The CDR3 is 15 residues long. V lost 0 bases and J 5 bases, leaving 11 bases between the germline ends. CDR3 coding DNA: TGTGCCAGCAGTTACTCGCTACAGGGAGACAATGAGCAGTTCTTC. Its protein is CASSYSLQGDNEQFF.

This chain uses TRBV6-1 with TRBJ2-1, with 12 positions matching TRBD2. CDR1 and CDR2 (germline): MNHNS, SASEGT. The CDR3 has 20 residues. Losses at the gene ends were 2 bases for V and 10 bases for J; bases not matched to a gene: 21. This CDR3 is CASSERGTSGLSLSIGEQFF. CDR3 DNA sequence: TGTGCCAGCAGTGAACGGGGGACTAGCGGGTTAAGCCTCTCTATAGGGGAGCAGTTCTTC.

CDR3 in amino acids: CASTLGDGAYEQYF. The CDR3 DNA reads TGTGCCTCCACCTTGGGGGACGGAGCCTACGAGCAGTACTTC. This rearrangement joins TRBV6-1 to TRBJ2-7; D is tentatively TRBD1 or TRBD2 (5 bases each). This CDR3 spans 14 amino acids. The germline V gene has CDR1 MNHNS and CDR2 SASEGT. The V gene lost 11 bases and the J gene lost 2 bases, with 19 bases spanning the gap.

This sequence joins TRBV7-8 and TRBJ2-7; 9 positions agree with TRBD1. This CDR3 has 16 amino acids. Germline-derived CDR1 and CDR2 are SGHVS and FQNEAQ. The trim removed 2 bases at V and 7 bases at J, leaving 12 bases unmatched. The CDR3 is CASSLRDRVGSWEQYF. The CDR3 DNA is TGTGCCAGCAGCTTAAGGGACAGGGTGGGTTCCTGGGAGCAGTACTTC.

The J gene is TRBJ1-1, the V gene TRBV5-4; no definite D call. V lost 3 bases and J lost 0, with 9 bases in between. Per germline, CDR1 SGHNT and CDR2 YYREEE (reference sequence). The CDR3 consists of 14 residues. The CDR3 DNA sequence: TGTGCCAGCAGCTCACGGGCGATGAACACTGAAGCTTTCTTT. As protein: CASSSRAMNTEAFF.

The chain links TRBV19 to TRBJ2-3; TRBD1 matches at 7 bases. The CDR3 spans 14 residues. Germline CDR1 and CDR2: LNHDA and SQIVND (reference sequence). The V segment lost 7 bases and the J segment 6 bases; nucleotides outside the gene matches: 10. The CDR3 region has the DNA TGTGCCAGTACCCTGACAGGGAGTTCTGATACGCAGTATTTT. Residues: CASTLTGSSDTQYF. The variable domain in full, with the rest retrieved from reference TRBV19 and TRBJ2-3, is DGGITQSPKYLFRKEGQNVTLSCEQNLNHDAMYWYRQDPGQGLRLIYYSQIVNDFQKGDIAEGYSVSREKKESFPLTVTSAQKNPTAFYLCASTLTGSSDTQYFGPGTRLTVL.

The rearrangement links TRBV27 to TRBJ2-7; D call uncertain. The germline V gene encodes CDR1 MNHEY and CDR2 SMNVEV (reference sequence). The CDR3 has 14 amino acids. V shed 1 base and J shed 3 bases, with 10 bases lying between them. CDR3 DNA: TGTGCCAGCAGTTTATGGGGTTTCGGCTACGAGCAGTACTTC. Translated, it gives CASSLWGFGYEQYF.